This entry describes one T cell receptor beta chain. This sample is drawn from a study of blood T cell repertoires in COVID-19. Looking at the study overall: In each case, the material was cDNA or gDNA derived from T cells, B-cell-depleted T cells, or PBMCs.

Germline CDR1 SGHRS, CDR2 YFSETQ. The CDR3 spans 14 residues. The germline V and J ends were trimmed by 2 bases and 9 bases, with 17 bases remaining between them. How the authors handled the data: Amplification of reference gene primers was used by the study to estimate nucleated cell counts. Produced via immunoSEQ multiplex PCR; TCRdb's table is partial and in-frame only. D and trimming come from the DNA, and the V and J calls and clone size come from that table. The data contain some 67,000 clones, about four fifths of them singletons. This TCR came from a woman in her fifties or sixties with acute or convalescent COVID-19. Sequenced sample: peripheral blood. The chain joins TRBV5-1 to TRBJ2-5; a weak D match, TRBD2 (6 bases). For the CDR3, the DNA is TGCGCCAGCAGCTTTGAAGGCCCTCCGGGGGCCCAGTACTTC. This encodes CASSFEGPPGAQYF.